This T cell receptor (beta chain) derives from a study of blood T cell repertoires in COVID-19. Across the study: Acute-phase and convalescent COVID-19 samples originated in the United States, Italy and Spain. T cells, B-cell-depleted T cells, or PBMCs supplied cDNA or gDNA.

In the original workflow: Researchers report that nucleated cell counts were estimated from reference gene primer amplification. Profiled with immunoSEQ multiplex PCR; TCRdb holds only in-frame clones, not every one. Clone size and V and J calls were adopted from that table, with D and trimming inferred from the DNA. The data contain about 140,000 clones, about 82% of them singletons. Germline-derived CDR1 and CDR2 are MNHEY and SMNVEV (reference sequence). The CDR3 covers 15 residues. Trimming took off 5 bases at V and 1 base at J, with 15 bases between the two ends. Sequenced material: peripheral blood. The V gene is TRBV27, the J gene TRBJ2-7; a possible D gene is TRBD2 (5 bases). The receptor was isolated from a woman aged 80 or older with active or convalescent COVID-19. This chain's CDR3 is CASSRSGVQSYEQYF. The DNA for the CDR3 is TGTGCCAGCAGTCGCTCCGGGGTGCAGTCCTACGAGCAGTACTTC.